The clone carrying this TCR beta chain was seen a few times. What it binds is not known. The data are from a study of Graves' ophthalmopathy and Graves' hyperthyroidism. Overall study results and limits: Blood also held most thyroid clonotypes expanded above 0.001 frequency. Separation of ophthalmopathy from stable hyperthyroidism was achieved by a 13-signature model, at approximately 90% sensitivity and roughly 80% specificity.

From RNA, the CDR3 regions of TCR beta chains were amplified and sequenced. First-round RT-PCR employed HTBI primers, with a second-round multiplex PCR after it. Each CDR3 protein gets one entry after TCRdb re-called the multiplex PCR reads with MiXCR. The top ten clones hold about 4.1% of a sample with about 600,000 distinct CDR3 sequences, under 40% of them seen once. Losses at the gene ends were 6 bases for V and 3 bases for J; bases not matched to a gene: 14. Germline CDR1 SNHLY, CDR2 FYNNEI. The CDR3 extends over 16 amino acids. Hyperthyroidism cases were recent diagnoses of under 2 months' duration in people aged 18 to 65. None of the included patients had other autoimmune diseases, uncontrolled infections, pregnancy or lactation, as these led to exclusion.

The receptor's source is an adult man with Graves' hyperthyroidism. What was sequenced was peripheral blood or thyroid tissue (not recorded which). The rearrangement joins TRBV2 to TRBJ2-7, with 7 nucleotides matching TRBD1. CDR3 residues: CASSPRQGEFIYEQYF. The CDR3 coding sequence is TGTGCCAGCAGCCCCCGGCAGGGGGAATTCATCTACGAGCAGTACTTC.